This T cell receptor beta chain came from a study of cytomegalovirus exposure and HLA in healthy donors. This clone was observed a few times. The study ran its PCR with 60 Vbeta and 13 Jbeta primers. Using immunoSEQ multiplex PCR, the repertoire was profiled, and TCRdb retains in-frame clones only, with some absent. The sample includes some 180,000 clones, under 9.5% seen only once; the top ten take approximately 1.5%. Trimming took 4 bases from V and 10 from J; bases not matched to a gene: 10. Germline V gene lookup returns CDR1 MNHEY and CDR2 SMNVEV (reference sequence). The CDR3 is 14 amino acids. The chain has TRBV27 and TRBJ2-1, with 7 bases fitting TRBD1. The specimen was PBMCs. The receptor's source is a woman in her twenties or thirties in good health and CMV-seropositive. The CDR3 reads CASSSSLTGQEQFF. The CDR3 DNA is TGTGCCAGCAGTTCCTCCCTGACAGGGCAGGAGCAGTTCTTC.